The 26 T cell receptor beta chains below were found in one sample sequenced in a study of T cell clonotyping in hematopoietic cell transplantation. Generated by immunoSEQ multiplex PCR, the TCRdb table keeps only in-frame clones and is missing some. The table lists about 70,000 clones, 94% of them singletons, with roughly 1.7% in the top ten. Sequenced: peripheral blood mononuclear cells. The receptors here all came from a man aged 45 to 65 in good health. Some clones in this sample may be carry-over from other donors' samples.

This sequence joins TRBV28 and TRBJ1-5, with a possible D match to TRBD1 (6 bases). This CDR3 region has 17 residues. In germline, CDR1 is MDHEN, CDR2 SYDVKM. V lost 1 base, J lost 0 bases, and 13 bases lay in between. The CDR3 region is CASSLYRGGPSNQPQHF. CDR3 bases: TGTGCCAGCAGTTTATACCGCGGGGGCCCTAGCAATCAGCCCCAGCATTTT.

The chain carries TRBV28 and TRBJ1-5; D might be TRBD1 (6 bases). Trimming took off 1 base at V and 4 bases at J, with 11 bases between the two ends. The CDR3 has 15 residues. Germline CDR1 is MDHEN and CDR2 is SYDVKM. The CDR3 loop reads CASSLSRQANQPQHF. The CDR3 coding sequence is TGTGCCAGCAGTTTATCCCGACAGGCAAATCAGCCCCAGCATTTT.

This clone has just one count. The V gene is TRBV28, the J gene TRBJ1-6, with unresolved D. This CDR3 has 15 residues. The germline CDR1 and CDR2 sequences are MDHEN and SYDVKM. Trimming stripped 2 bases from V and 9 bases from J, with 14 bases between. The DNA for the CDR3 is TGTGCCAGCAGTTTACCGTCGCTGGGGATTTCACCCCTCCACTTT. It codes for CASSLPSLGISPLHF. The full variable domain, rest sourced from reference TRBV28 and TRBJ1-6, is DVKVTQSSRYLVKRTGEKVFLECVQDMDHENMFWYRQDPGLGLRLIYFSYDVKMKEKGDIPEGYSVSREKKERFSLILESASTNQTSMYLCASSLPSLGISPLHFGNGTRLTVT.

V and J are TRBV29-1 and TRBJ1-1; D perhaps matches TRBD1 (6 bases). This CDR3 contains 12 residues. V was pared by 6 bases and J by 1 base, with 9 bases between. Germline V gives CDR1 SQVTM, CDR2 ANQGSEA. CDR3: CSVQGRNTEAFF. The CDR3 nucleotides read TGCAGCGTACAGGGTAGGAACACTGAAGCTTTCTTT. Combining the CDR3 with reference TRBV29-1 and TRBJ1-1 gives the whole variable domain SAVISQKPSRDICQRGTSLTIQCQVDSQVTMMFWYRQQPGQSLTLIATANQGSEATYESGFVIDKFPISRPNLTFSTLTVSNMSPEDSSIYLCSVQGRNTEAFFGQGTRLTVV.

This clone occurred once. The rearrangement joins TRBV11-1 to TRBJ2-7, with 10 bases matching TRBD1. V shed 7 bases and J 7 bases; nucleotides not matched to a gene: 10. The CDR3 consists of 14 residues. CDR1 is SGHAT and CDR2 is FQDESV in the germline V gene (reference sequence). The CDR3 nucleotides read TGTGCCAGCACCAGGGGACAGGGGATTCAGGAGCAGTACTTC. Protein sequence: CASTRGQGIQEQYF. Complete variable domain (other parts from reference TRBV11-1 and TRBJ2-7): EAEVAQSPRYKITEKSQAVAFWCDPISGHATLYWYRQILGQGPELLVQFQDESVVDDSQLPKDRFSAERLKGVDSTLKIQPAELGDSAMYLCASTRGQGIQEQYFGPGTRLTVT.

This clone has a single count. The chain recombines TRBV28 with TRBJ1-2; 7 positions agree with TRBD1. Germline V gives CDR1 MDHEN, CDR2 SYDVKM. V trimming: 6 bases; J trimming: 0 bases; junction bases outside the gene matches: 10. The CDR3 is 16 residues long. CDR3 in amino acids: CASRLGQTSTNYGYTF. As DNA, the CDR3 is TGTGCCAGCAGATTGGGACAGACCTCCACTAACTATGGCTACACCTTC.

The gene calls are TRBV2 and TRBJ2-7, with D maybe TRBD2 (6 bases). CDR1 is SNHLY, CDR2 FYNNEI, per germline. Trimming took 5 bases from V and 0 from J, leaving 17 bases between them. This CDR3 has 16 residues. In nucleotides, the CDR3 is TGTGCCAGCAGTACTCCGATTCTAGCGAACTCCTACGAGCAGTACTTC. Translation: CASSTPILANSYEQYF.

This sequence joins TRBV28 and TRBJ2-1; 12 bases match TRBD2. Germline V gene sequence: CDR1 MDHEN, CDR2 SYDVKM. With 10 bases clipped from V and 4 bases from J, the junction kept 5 bases outside the gene matches. CDR3 length equals 14 residues. CDR3 sequence (DNA): TGTGCCACCCTAGGACTAGCGGGGTACAATGAGCAGTTCTTC. It is translated as CATLGLAGYNEQFF.

This clone was recorded only once. The rearrangement uses TRBV4-1 and TRBJ2-7; 8 bases match TRBD2. There are 17 residues in the CDR3. Germline CDR1 MGHRA, CDR2 YSYEKL. V lost 0 bases and J lost 2; bases outside the gene matches: 9. CDR3 sequence reads: CASSQDRGTSGTYEQYF. CDR3 nucleotides: TGCGCCAGCAGCCAAGACCGCGGTACTAGCGGAACCTACGAGCAGTACTTC.

The chain joins TRBV27 to TRBJ1-5; 7 positions agree with TRBD1. Germline V gene sequence: CDR1 MNHEY, CDR2 SMNVEV (reference sequence). V gave up 11 bases and J gave up 3 bases; unmatched junction bases: 13. The CDR3 extends over 15 amino acids. This CDR3 is CAAGGGDRVNQPQHF. The CDR3 nucleotides are TGTGCCGCAGGGGGAGGAGACAGAGTCAATCAGCCCCAGCATTTT.

The CDR3 sequence: CASSYSSSAYGYTF. For the CDR3, the DNA is TGTGCCAGCAGTTACTCGTCCTCGGCATATGGCTACACCTTC. This chain uses TRBV6-5 with TRBJ1-2; D is ambiguous. This CDR3 has 14 residues. Germline assignment: CDR1 MNHEY and CDR2 SVGAGI. Trimming left V 0 bases short and J 5 bases short, with 10 bases between.

This chain joins TRBV6-5 and TRBJ2-7; D ambiguous. V was trimmed by 0 bases and J by 1 base, leaving 10 bases between them. CDR3 size: 15 residues. From germline, CDR1 is MNHEY and CDR2 SVGAGI. CDR3 bases: TGTGCCAGCAGTTACTCGCAGGTCCAATCCTACGAGCAGTACTTC. It specifies CASSYSQVQSYEQYF.

The J gene is TRBJ2-1, the V gene TRBV7-3; 7 nucleotides align to TRBD1. The V and J ends lost 4 bases and 11 bases, in that order; junction bases with no gene match: 5. This CDR3 has 12 amino acids. Germline V gives CDR1 SGHTA, CDR2 FQGTGA. Here the CDR3 DNA reads TGTGCCAGCAGCTCAAGGACAGGTCAGCAGTTCTTC. Protein sequence: CASSSRTGQQFF.

The chain joins TRBV28 to TRBJ2-4; D gene uncertain. CDR1 and CDR2 (germline): MDHEN, SYDVKM. The V and J ends lost 2 bases and 1 base respectively, with 12 bases between them. The CDR3 totals 16 residues. The CDR3 loop is CASSLGPMGAKNIQYF. DNA of the CDR3: TGTGCCAGCAGTTTAGGACCTATGGGGGCCAAAAACATTCAGTACTTC.

V is TRBV7-2 and J is TRBJ2-7; 7 bases are shared with TRBD2. The CDR3 runs 17 residues. The V and J ends lost 3 bases and 3 bases, in that order; junction bases with no gene match: 14. Germline V gene sequence: CDR1 SGHTA, CDR2 FQGNSA. CDR3 in amino acids: CASSFSAGRGRSYEQYF. Written as DNA, the CDR3 is TGTGCCAGCAGCTTTTCCGCAGGGCGCGGGAGAAGCTACGAGCAGTACTTC. The whole variable domain, filled in from reference TRBV7-2 and TRBJ2-7, reads GAGVSQSPSNKVTEKGKDVELRCDPISGHTALYWYRQSLGQGLEFLIYFQGNSAPDKSGLPSDRFSAERTGGSVSTLTIQRTQQEDSAVYLCASSFSAGRGRSYEQYFGPGTRLTVT.

The chain employs TRBV5-1 and TRBJ2-3; TRBD2 agrees at 9 bases. Per the germline V gene, CDR1 is SGHRS and CDR2 is YFSETQ. The CDR3 is 15 residues long. Losses at the gene ends were 6 bases for V and 4 bases for J; bases not matched to a gene: 9. CDR3 sequence (DNA): TGCGCCAGCACCCAGCGGGGGGAAATGGCAGATACGCAGTATTTT. Protein product: CASTQRGEMADTQYF. The whole variable domain, remainder taken from reference TRBV5-1 and TRBJ2-3, is KAGVTQTPRYLIKTRGQQVTLSCSPISGHRSVSWYQQTPGQGLQFLFEYFSETQRNKGNFPGRFSGRQFSNSRSEMNVSTLELGDSALYLCASTQRGEMADTQYFGPGTRLTVL.

The chain recombines TRBV28 with TRBJ2-7; D gene unclear. Germline V gene data show CDR1 as MDHEN and CDR2 as SYDVKM. This CDR3 has 13 residues. V was pared by 8 bases and J by 3 bases, with 14 bases between. The CDR3 reads CASVGGTRYEQYF. The CDR3 coding sequence is TGTGCCAGCGTGGGTGGCACTCGCTACGAGCAGTACTTC.

The chain uses TRBV25-1 and TRBJ1-3, with D tentatively TRBD1 (6 bases). This CDR3 contains 17 residues. V lost 4 bases and J lost 2, with 18 bases in between. Germline CDR1 is MGHDK and CDR2 is SYGVNS. In nucleotides, the CDR3 is TGTGCCAGCAGTGCTACCTATAACAGGGCTACTGGAAACACCATATATTTT. Translation gives CASSATYNRATGNTIYF.

This chain connects TRBV6-1 to TRBJ1-1, with 7 bases lining up with TRBD1. Germline CDR1 and CDR2: MNHNS and SASEGT. This CDR3 spans 15 amino acids. Germline trimming cut 2 bases from V and 1 base from J; bases unmatched to any gene: 4. Written as DNA, the CDR3 is TGTGCCAGCAGTGAAAGATGGACAGGGAACACTGAAGCTTTCTTT. Translation gives CASSERWTGNTEAFF.

Here the CDR3 reads CASSQDFEAPFSGANVLTF. For the CDR3, the DNA is TGTGCCAGCAGCCAAGATTTTGAAGCCCCCTTCTCTGGGGCCAACGTCCTGACTTTC. This chain joins TRBV4-2 and TRBJ2-6; no reliable D call. The CDR3 is made up of 19 amino acids. Germline loops: CDR1 LGHNA, CDR2 YNFKEQ. Trimming stripped 0 bases from V and 0 bases from J, with 15 bases between.

The genes are TRBV4-3 and TRBJ2-3, with 10 bases lining up with TRBD2. The V gene's germline CDR1 is LGHNA and CDR2 YSLEER. The junction had 5 bases not matched to a gene; V was cut back by 0 bases and J by 5 bases. This CDR3 is built from 16 residues. DNA for the CDR3: TGCGCCAGCAGCCAAGAAGCTAGCGGGAGAGGAGATACGCAGTATTTT. It translates to CASSQEASGRGDTQYF.

This rearrangement joins TRBV28 to TRBJ2-7, with D maybe TRBD1 (6 bases). Germline loops: CDR1 MDHEN, CDR2 SYDVKM. Trimming pared 2 bases from V and 2 bases from J, leaving 7 bases between. The length of the CDR3 is 13 residues. CDR3 in amino acids: CASSLQGPYEQYF. CDR3 nucleotides: TGTGCCAGCAGTTTACAGGGGCCCTACGAGCAGTACTTC.

The chain has TRBV10-3 and TRBJ1-6; D is unclear. Trimming removed 0 bases from V and 1 base from J, with 10 bases in between. CDR1 is ENHRY and CDR2 is SYGVKD in the germline V gene. CDR3 size: 17 residues. CDR3 bases: TGTGCCATCAGTGAGTCGAGCCGAGGATCCTATAATTCACCCCTCCACTTT. Its protein product is CAISESSRGSYNSPLHF.

V and J are TRBV7-9 and TRBJ2-3; 7 bases align to TRBD2. Germline CDR1 reads SEHNR; CDR2 reads FQNEAQ (reference sequence). V trimming: 2 bases; J trimming: 4 bases; junction bases outside the gene matches: 9. The CDR3 extends over 16 amino acids. The CDR3 region has the DNA TGTGCCAGCAGCTTACACCGGGGGGAATTCTCAGATACGCAGTATTTT. It is translated as CASSLHRGEFSDTQYF.

As concerns this clone: Mismatch with germline at one junction end may stem from a read error. The rearrangement joins TRBV30 to TRBJ2-7, with D perhaps TRBD2 (6 bases). This CDR3 is built from 13 residues. Germline CDR1 reads GTSNPN; CDR2 reads SVGIG (reference sequence). The CDR3: CAWSGGGRDGHFF. CDR3 coding DNA: TGTGCCTGGAGTGGAGGCGGGCGGGATGGCCATTTCTTC.

The CDR3 sequence: CASSSTVLYEQYF. DNA of the CDR3: TGTGCCAGCAGCTCGACAGTGCTCTACGAGCAGTACTTC. This rearrangement joins TRBV11-2 to TRBJ2-7, with TRBD1 as a possible D gene (5 bases). CDR1 and CDR2 from the germline V gene are SGHAT and FQNNGV. Trimming removed 4 bases from V and 3 bases from J, with 10 bases in between. The CDR3 contains 13 residues.